A single sample gave rise to the 12 T cell receptor beta chains below, sequenced in a study of regulatory T cells in long-lasting Graves disease. Through Arm-PCR of CDR3 regions and iRepertoire HTBI primers, TCR beta libraries were built. TCRdb used MiXCR to reprocess the multiplex PCR reads, holding one entry per CDR3 protein. This table has about 400,000 distinct CDR3 sequences, roughly 20% appearing once. Regarding time point: persistent/refractory GD, antithyroid drugs over 5 years with positive TRAb. RNA from PBMCs was the source of the TCR library. Sequencing was performed on peripheral blood mononuclear cells (PBMCs), taken when the disease was refractory, from a patient treated with antithyroid drugs. The origin of the receptors is a female donor with Graves disease.

This chain joins TRBV20-1 and TRBJ1-2; D may be TRBD1 (6 bases). This CDR3 spans 14 amino acids. V gave up 2 bases and J gave up 2 bases, with 12 bases separating them. Germline CDR1 and CDR2: DFQATT and SNEGSKA (reference sequence). DNA for the CDR3: TGCAGTGCTAGATTAGGGGGGCTGAACTATGGCTACACCTTC. The encoded protein is CSARLGGLNYGYTF.

This clonotype showed up just a few times. The genes are TRBV20-1 and TRBJ2-7; D possibly corresponds to TRBD1 (6 bases). The germline V gene has CDR1 DFQATT and CDR2 SNEGSKA (reference sequence). Between the trimmed V and J ends, which lost 7 bases and 0 bases, there was a span of 10 bases. The CDR3 covers 12 residues. The CDR3 reads CSGWGPSYEQYF. The CDR3, as DNA: TGCAGTGGGTGGGGGCCCTCCTACGAGCAGTACTTC.

This clonotype occurred many times. This chain connects TRBV18 to TRBJ2-7, with D perhaps matching TRBD2 (5 bases). The ends were cut back, 1 base at V and 3 bases at J, with 7 bases in the middle. This CDR3 comprises 13 residues. Germline CDR1 KGHSH, CDR2 LQKENI. The CDR3 sequence is CASSPQDYYEQYF. CDR3 DNA: TGTGCCAGCTCACCACAAGACTACTACGAGCAGTACTTC.

There are many counts of this clonotype. This rearrangement joins TRBV15 to TRBJ2-6; D is unclear. The CDR3 spans 13 residues. V was clipped by 9 bases and J by 0 bases, with 6 bases between them. CDR1 is LNHNV and CDR2 is YYDKDF in the germline V gene (reference sequence). The DNA for the CDR3 is TGTGCCACTAAGAACTCTGGGGCCAACGTCCTGACTTTC. Its protein product is CATKNSGANVLTF.

This clonotype was counted between two and nine times. V is TRBV6-1 and J is TRBJ1-5; no firm D call. The CDR3 has 15 residues. Germline V gene lookup returns CDR1 MNHNS and CDR2 SASEGT. V lost 8 bases to trimming and J lost 0 bases, with 14 bases between them. DNA for the CDR3: TGTGCCAGCCGGGTAGATCCAAATAGCAATCAGCCCCAGCATTTT. It encodes CASRVDPNSNQPQHF.

This clonotype was recorded a few times. The rearrangement uses TRBV19 and TRBJ1-5; 9 positions agree with TRBD1. This CDR3 spans 18 amino acids. Looked up from germline, CDR1 is LNHDA and CDR2 is SQIVND (reference sequence). Trimming took 6 bases from V and 1 from J; bases not matched to a gene: 13. Written as DNA, the CDR3 is TGTGCCAGTAGACAGGGGGCGGGGAGCCTACCGAGCAATCAGCCCCAGCATTTT. The encoded protein is CASRQGAGSLPSNQPQHF.

This clonotype was picked up many times. The gene calls are TRBV5-6 and TRBJ1-4; 8 bases fit TRBD1. Germline-derived CDR1 and CDR2 are SGHDT and YYEEEE. CDR3 length: 14 amino acids. Trimming at V came to 3 bases and at J to 8 bases, leaving 6 bases not matched to a gene. CDR3 loop: CASSSRDRGEKLFF. The CDR3 region has the DNA TGTGCCAGCAGCTCCCGAGACAGGGGAGAAAAACTGTTTTTT.

A remark on this clonotype: A read error may be the cause here, since a much bigger clone is one base away. The V and J genes are TRBV2 and TRBJ1-4; the match to TRBD1 covers 10 bases. From germline, CDR1 is SNHLY and CDR2 FYNNEI. Trimming removed 5 bases from V and 7 bases from J; junction bases left unmatched: 10. This CDR3 is 16 amino acids long. The CDR3 nucleotides are TGTGCCAGCAGTTCATTCGGGAGGACAGGGGGTGAAAAACTGTTTTTT. Protein: CASSSFGRTGGEKLFF.

The table lists this clonotype with many counts. The V gene is TRBV20-1, the J gene TRBJ2-7, with a possible D match to TRBD2 (6 bases). Trimming left V 6 bases short and J 3 bases short, with 12 bases between. CDR3 length: 12 residues. Per the germline V gene, CDR1 is DFQATT and CDR2 is SNEGSKA (reference sequence). The CDR3 is CSATPTSYEQYF. The CDR3 region has the DNA TGCAGTGCAACCCCGACTAGCTACGAGCAGTACTTC.

This clonotype was counted ten times or more. The chain uses TRBV2 and TRBJ2-5, with 12 bases matching TRBD2. The germline V gene has CDR1 SNHLY and CDR2 FYNNEI. The CDR3 covers 16 residues. Unmatched junction bases numbered 3, after V lost 4 bases and J lost 0 bases. CDR3 bases: TGTGCCAGCAGTGCCAGGACTAGCGGGGACCAAGAGACCCAGTACTTC. Its translation: CASSARTSGDQETQYF.

This clonotype turned up a few times. The chain joins TRBV19 to TRBJ1-1, with D possibly matching TRBD1 (5 bases). CDR3 size: 13 residues. From germline, CDR1 is LNHDA and CDR2 SQIVND (reference sequence). The V gene lost 5 bases and the J gene lost 5 bases, with 12 bases spanning the gap. CDR3 DNA sequence: TGTGCCAGTAGTCAGGGTATTGAGACTGAAGCTTTCTTT. Protein sequence: CASSQGIETEAFF.

This clonotype occurred many times. The chain has TRBV12-5 and TRBJ2-7, with TRBD2 matching 11 bases. The CDR3 consists of 17 residues. V shed 1 base, J shed 2 bases, and the junction held 7 bases outside the gene matches. Germline loops: CDR1 LGHNT, CDR2 FRNRAP. This chain's CDR3 is CASGLAQNSGRAYEQYF. As DNA, the CDR3 is TGTGCTAGTGGTTTGGCTCAAAATAGCGGGAGGGCCTACGAGCAGTACTTC.